This entry concerns a single T cell receptor (beta chain). Its target is unknown. This specimen comes from a study of cytomegalovirus exposure and HLA in healthy donors. Notes on the study in general: An Asian-associated ancestry cluster reportedly showed fewer N-insertions than the approximately 670-donor mean in a later analysis. An analysis done earlier found most TCR beta V segments productive about 87% or about 30% of the time. For TCR beta chains, V- and J-gene trimming was later linked to a missense DCLRE1C variant.

Trimming cost V 0 bases and J 0 bases, with 10 bases left between them. CDR3 size: 16 residues. The V gene's germline CDR1 is SEHNR and CDR2 FQNEAQ (reference sequence). PCR amplification relied on 60 Vbeta primers (plus 13 Jbeta primers). Data came from immunoSEQ multiplex PCR; TCRdb stores just in-frame clones and leaves some out. The sample carries about 94,000 clones, 6% to 9% recorded once. The specimen was PBMCs. This sequence joins TRBV7-9 and TRBJ2-3, with a weak D call TRBD1 (5 bases). This receptor was taken from a man aged 45-60 years in good health and CMV-seronegative. DNA of the CDR3: TGTGCCAGCAGCTTAGCACTTGGGGCGAGCACAGATACGCAGTATTTT. This translates into CASSLALGASTDTQYF.